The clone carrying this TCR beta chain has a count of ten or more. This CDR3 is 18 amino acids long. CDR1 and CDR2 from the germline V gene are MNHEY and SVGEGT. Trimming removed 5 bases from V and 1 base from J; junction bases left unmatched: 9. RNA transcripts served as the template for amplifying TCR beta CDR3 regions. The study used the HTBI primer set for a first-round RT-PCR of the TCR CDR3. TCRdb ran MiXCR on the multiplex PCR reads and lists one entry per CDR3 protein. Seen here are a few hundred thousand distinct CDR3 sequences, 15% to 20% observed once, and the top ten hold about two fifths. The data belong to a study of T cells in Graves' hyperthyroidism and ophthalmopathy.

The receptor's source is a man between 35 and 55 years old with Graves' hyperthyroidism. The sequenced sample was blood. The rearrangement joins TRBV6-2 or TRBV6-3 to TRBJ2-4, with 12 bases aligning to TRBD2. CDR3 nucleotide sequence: TGTGCCAGCAGTCCAACTAGCGGGGGGCCCGATGCCAAAAACATTCAGTACTTC. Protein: CASSPTSGGPDAKNIQYF.